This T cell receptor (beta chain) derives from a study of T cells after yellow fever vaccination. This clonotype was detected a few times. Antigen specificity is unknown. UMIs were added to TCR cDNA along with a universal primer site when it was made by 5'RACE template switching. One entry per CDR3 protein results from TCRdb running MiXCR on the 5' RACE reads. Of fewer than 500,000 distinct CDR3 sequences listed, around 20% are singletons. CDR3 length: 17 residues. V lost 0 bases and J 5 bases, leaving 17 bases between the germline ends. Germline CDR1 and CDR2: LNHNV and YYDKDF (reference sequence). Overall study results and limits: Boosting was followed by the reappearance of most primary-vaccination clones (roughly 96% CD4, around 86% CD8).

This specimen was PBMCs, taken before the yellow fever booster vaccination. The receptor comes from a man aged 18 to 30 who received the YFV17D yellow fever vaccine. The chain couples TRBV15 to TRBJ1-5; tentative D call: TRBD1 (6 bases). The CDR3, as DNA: TGTGCCACCAGCAGAGATCGGACAGTATCAATCGATCAGCCCCAGCATTTT. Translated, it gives CATSRDRTVSIDQPQHF.